This TCR beta chain comes out of a study of blood T cell repertoires in COVID-19. Per the germline V gene, CDR1 is SGHRS and CDR2 is YFSETQ. The V end lost 4 bases, the J end lost 2 bases, and 22 bases lay between the germline ends. The CDR3 contains 18 residues. Here immunoSEQ multiplex PCR was the method, and the copy in TCRdb shows in-frame clones only, minus some. The table records over 200,000 clones, about 90% of them present only once. The chain has TRBV5-1 and TRBJ2-1; D may be TRBD2 (6 bases). The source is a man between 60 and 75 years old with COVID-19, enrolled during active disease. Source material: peripheral blood. The CDR3 sequence is CASSLGGATILPYNEQFF. The CDR3, as DNA: TGCGCCAGCAGCCTCGGCGGGGCCACGATCCTTCCCTACAATGAGCAGTTCTTC.